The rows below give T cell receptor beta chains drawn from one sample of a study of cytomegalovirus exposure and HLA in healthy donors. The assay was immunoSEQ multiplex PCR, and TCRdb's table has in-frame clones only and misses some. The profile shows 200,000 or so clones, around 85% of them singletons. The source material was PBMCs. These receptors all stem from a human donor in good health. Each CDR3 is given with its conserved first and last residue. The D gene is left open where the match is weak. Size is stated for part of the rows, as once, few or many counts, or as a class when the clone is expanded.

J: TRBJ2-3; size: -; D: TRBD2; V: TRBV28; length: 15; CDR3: CASSLTSGRTDTQYF; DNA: TGTGCCAGCAGTTTGACTAGCGGGAGGACAGATACGCAGTATTTT
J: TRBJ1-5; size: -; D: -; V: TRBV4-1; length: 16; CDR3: CASSQTTSVGNQPQHF; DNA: TGCGCCAGCAGCCAGACAACCTCTGTAGGCAATCAGCCCCAGCATTTT
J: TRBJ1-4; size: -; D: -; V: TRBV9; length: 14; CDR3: CASSNGRVREKLFF; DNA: TGTGCCAGCAGCAATGGCAGGGTTCGGGAAAAACTGTTTTTT
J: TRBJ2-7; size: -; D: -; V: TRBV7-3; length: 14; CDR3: CASSLILPGHEQYF; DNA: TGTGCCAGCAGCTTGATCCTTCCCGGTCACGAGCAGTACTTC
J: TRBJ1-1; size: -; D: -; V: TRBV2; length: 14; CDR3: CASSVAGPNTEAFF; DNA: TGTGCCAGCAGTGTTGCAGGGCCGAACACTGAAGCTTTCTTT
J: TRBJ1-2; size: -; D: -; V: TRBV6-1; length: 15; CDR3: CASSEMAQANYGYTF; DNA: TGTGCCAGCAGTGAAATGGCACAGGCCAACTATGGCTACACCTTC
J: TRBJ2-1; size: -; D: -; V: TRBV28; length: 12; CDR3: CASITSSHEQFF; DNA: TGTGCCAGCATTACTAGCAGCCATGAGCAGTTCTTC
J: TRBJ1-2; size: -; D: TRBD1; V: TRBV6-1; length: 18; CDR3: CASSDFPPDRGFSYGYTF; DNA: TGTGCCAGCAGTGATTTCCCCCCTGACAGGGGGTTTAGCTATGGCTACACCTTC
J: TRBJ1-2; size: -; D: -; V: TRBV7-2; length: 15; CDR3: CASSLALNLDYGYTF; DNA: TGTGCCAGCAGCTTAGCGCTGAATTTAGACTATGGCTACACCTTC
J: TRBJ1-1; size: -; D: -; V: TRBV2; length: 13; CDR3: CASRDSMNTEAFF; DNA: TGTGCCAGCAGAGATAGTATGAACACTGAAGCTTTCTTT
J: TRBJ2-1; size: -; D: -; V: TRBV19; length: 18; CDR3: CASSIISGLAYLHWEQFF; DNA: TGTGCCAGTAGTATTATCTCGGGTCTAGCGTACCTTCACTGGGAGCAGTTCTTC
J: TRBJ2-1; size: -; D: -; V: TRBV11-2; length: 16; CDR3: CASSLDLGAGWDEQFF; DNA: TGTGCCAGCAGCTTAGATCTCGGCGCGGGATGGGATGAGCAGTTCTTC
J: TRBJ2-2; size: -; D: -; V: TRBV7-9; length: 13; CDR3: CSSRGPSTGELFF; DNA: TGTTCCAGTCGAGGGCCAAGCACCGGGGAGCTGTTTTTT
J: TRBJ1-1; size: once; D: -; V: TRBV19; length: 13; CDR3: CASSERQWTEAFF; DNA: TGTGCCAGTAGTGAACGACAGTGGACTGAAGCTTTCTTT
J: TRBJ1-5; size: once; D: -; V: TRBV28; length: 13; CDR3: CASSTPRVQPQHF; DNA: TGTGCCAGCAGTACCCCCAGGGTCCAGCCCCAGCATTTT
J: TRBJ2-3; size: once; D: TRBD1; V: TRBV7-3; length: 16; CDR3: CASSRSDRAGADTQYF; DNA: TGTGCCAGCAGCAGAAGTGACAGGGCAGGCGCAGATACGCAGTATTTT
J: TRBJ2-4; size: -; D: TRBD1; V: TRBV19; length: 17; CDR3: CASSILGDRAAKNIQYF; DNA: TGTGCCAGTAGTATACTAGGGGACAGGGCGGCCAAAAACATTCAGTACTTC
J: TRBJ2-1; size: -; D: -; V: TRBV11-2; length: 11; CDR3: CASSENRVPFF; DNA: TGTGCCAGCAGCGAGAACAGGGTTCCGTTCTTC
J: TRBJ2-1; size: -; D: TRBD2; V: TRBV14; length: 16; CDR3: CASSPHTSGSRNEQFF; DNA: TGTGCCAGCAGCCCGCATACTAGCGGCAGTCGCAATGAGCAGTTCTTC
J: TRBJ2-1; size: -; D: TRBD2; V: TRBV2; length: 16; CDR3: CASRIAGAGSYNEQFF; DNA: TGTGCCAGCAGAATAGCGGGAGCGGGCTCCTACAATGAGCAGTTCTTC
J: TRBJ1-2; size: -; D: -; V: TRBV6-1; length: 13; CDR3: CAGRQELNYGYTF; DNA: TGTGCCGGAAGACAGGAGCTTAACTATGGCTACACCTTC
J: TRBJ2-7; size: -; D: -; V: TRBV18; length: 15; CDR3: CASSPYRDTSYEQYF; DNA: TGTGCCAGCTCACCATATCGGGACACCTCCTACGAGCAGTACTTC
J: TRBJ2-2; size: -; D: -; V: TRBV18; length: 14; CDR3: CASSPGGNTGELFF; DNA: TGTGCCAGCTCACCAGGAGGGAACACCGGGGAGCTGTTTTTT
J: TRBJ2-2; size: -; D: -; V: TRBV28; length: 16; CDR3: CASSLWSKHVTGELFF; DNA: TGTGCCAGCAGTTTATGGTCGAAGCACGTAACCGGGGAGCTGTTTTTT
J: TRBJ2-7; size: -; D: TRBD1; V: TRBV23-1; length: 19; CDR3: CASSQPPGQAYTRIYEQYF; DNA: TGCGCCAGCAGTCAACCCCCGGGACAGGCCTATACAAGAATTTACGAGCAGTACTTC
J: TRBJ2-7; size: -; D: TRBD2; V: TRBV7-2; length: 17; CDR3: CASSSYGRAGTPYEQYF; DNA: TGTGCCAGCAGCTCCTACGGACGAGCGGGAACCCCCTACGAGCAGTACTTC
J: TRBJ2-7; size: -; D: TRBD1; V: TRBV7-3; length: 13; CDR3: CASSSDRGGEQYF; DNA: TGTGCCAGCAGCTCAGACAGGGGCGGCGAGCAGTACTTC
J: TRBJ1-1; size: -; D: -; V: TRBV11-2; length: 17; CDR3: CASSLESSGTRNTEAFF; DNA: TGTGCCAGCAGCTTAGAGTCCTCCGGGACACGGAACACTGAAGCTTTCTTT
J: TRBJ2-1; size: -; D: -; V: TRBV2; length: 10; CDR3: CACEMDEQFF; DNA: TGTGCCTGCGAAATGGATGAGCAGTTCTTC
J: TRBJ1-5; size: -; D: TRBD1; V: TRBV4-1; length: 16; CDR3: CASSQDRGTGYQPQHF; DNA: TGCGCCAGCAGCCAAGATCGGGGGACAGGGTATCAGCCCCAGCATTTT
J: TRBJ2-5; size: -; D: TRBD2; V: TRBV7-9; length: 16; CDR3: CASSLGTSGAQETQYF; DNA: TGTGCCAGCAGCTTAGGGACTAGCGGAGCCCAAGAGACCCAGTACTTC
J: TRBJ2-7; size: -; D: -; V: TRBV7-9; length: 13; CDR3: CSSSLAGQDEQYF; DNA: TGTTCCAGCAGCTTAGCGGGACAGGACGAGCAGTACTTC
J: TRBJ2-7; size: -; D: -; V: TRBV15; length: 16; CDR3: CATSRDRGIVLYEQYF; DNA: TGTGCCACCAGCAGAGACCGAGGAATAGTTTTGTACGAGCAGTACTTC
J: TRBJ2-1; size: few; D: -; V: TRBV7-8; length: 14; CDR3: CASSSGLAGAEQFF; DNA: TGTGCCAGCAGCTCGGGGTTGGCGGGGGCTGAGCAGTTCTTC
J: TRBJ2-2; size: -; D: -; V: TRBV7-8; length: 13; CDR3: CASSESYTGELFF; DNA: TGTGCCAGCAGCGAGAGTTACACCGGGGAGCTGTTTTTT
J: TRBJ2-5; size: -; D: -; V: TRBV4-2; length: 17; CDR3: CASSQENSGVTGETQYF; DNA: TGTGCCAGCAGCCAAGAGAATTCGGGGGTGACAGGGGAGACCCAGTACTTC
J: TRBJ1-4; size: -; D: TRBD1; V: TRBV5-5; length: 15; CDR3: CASSLADRVVEKLFF; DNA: TGTGCCAGCAGCTTGGCGGACAGGGTCGTAGAAAAACTGTTTTTT
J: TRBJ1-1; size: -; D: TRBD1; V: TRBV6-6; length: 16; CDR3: CASSYRVSTGLTEAFF; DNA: TGTGCCAGCAGTTACCGCGTTTCGACAGGGCTCACTGAAGCTTTCTTT
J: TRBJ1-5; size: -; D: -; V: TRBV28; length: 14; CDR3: CASNGVYSNQPQHF; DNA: TGTGCCAGCAACGGGGTATATAGCAATCAGCCCCAGCATTTT
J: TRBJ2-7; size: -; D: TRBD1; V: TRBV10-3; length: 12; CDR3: CAARDSSRQQYF; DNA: TGTGCCGCAAGGGACAGTTCCCGACAGCAGTACTTC
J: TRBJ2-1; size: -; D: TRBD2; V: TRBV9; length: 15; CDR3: CASSVSFGLAGEQFF; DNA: TGTGCCAGCAGCGTTTCCTTTGGACTAGCGGGAGAGCAGTTCTTC
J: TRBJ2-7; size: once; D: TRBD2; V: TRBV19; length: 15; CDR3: CASSLSLASSYEQYF; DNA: TGTGCCAGTAGTCTCTCACTAGCGTCCTCCTACGAGCAGTACTTC
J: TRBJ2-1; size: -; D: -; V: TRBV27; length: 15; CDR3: CASSHGIPPGNEQFF; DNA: TGTGCCAGCAGTCACGGGATCCCCCCTGGCAATGAGCAGTTCTTC